These T cell receptor beta chains were read from a single sample in a study of shared clonotypes between healthy human individuals. Using immunoSEQ multiplex PCR, the repertoire was profiled, and TCRdb retains in-frame clones only, with some absent. The table has around 2,100,000 clones, just under 95% seen once; the top ten hold under 1.5%. Source material: naive CD8+ T cells sorted from blood. These receptors originate from a man younger than 35 in good health. The CDR3 runs from the conserved cysteine through the conserved F or W. A D gene is named only where the DNA matches it firmly. The size entry is marked missing in some rows and otherwise reads once, few, many or a size class.

d_call j_call clone_size v_call cdr3_nt cdr3_aa
NA TRBJ2-5 once TRBV29-1 TGCAGCGTCCTCCTAGAGACCCAGTACTTC CSVLLETQYF
NA TRBJ1-2 NA TRBV4-3 TGCGCCAGCAGCCCCACAAGGGGGGCCTATGGCTACACCTTC CASSPTRGAYGYTF
TRBD1 TRBJ1-4 NA TRBV5-5 TGTGCCAGCAGCCCGGGGACAGCTCCATACAATGAAAAACTGTTTTTT CASSPGTAPYNEKLFF
NA TRBJ1-1 NA TRBV25-1 TGTGCCAGCAGTGAATATTCGTCGCAGAACACTGAAGCTTTCTTT CASSEYSSQNTEAFF
NA TRBJ1-1 NA TRBV7-8 TGTGCCAGCAGCTTAGTTATGAGGACAGCTATGAACACTGAAGCTTTCTTT CASSLVMRTAMNTEAFF
NA TRBJ1-6 once TRBV5-6 TGTGCCAGCAGCCCGGGACCGGTTGGGCCCCTCCACTTT CASSPGPVGPLHF
NA TRBJ1-6 once TRBV5-6 TGTGCCAGCAGCTTGGGGGACGGGAATATTTCACCCCTCCACTTT CASSLGDGNISPLHF
TRBD2 TRBJ2-7 NA TRBV13 TGTGCCACCTCGGACGGGGGGGAGCAGTACTTC CATSDGGEQYF
NA TRBJ2-7 NA TRBV7-9 TGTGCCAGCAGCCCAGGGGATGCACGGGAGGAGCAGTACTTC CASSPGDAREEQYF
NA TRBJ2-7 NA TRBV5-1 TGCGCCAGCAGCTGGGAAGCCAGATACGAGCAGTACTTC CASSWEARYEQYF
TRBD2 TRBJ2-7 NA TRBV7-2 TGTGCCAGCAGCCCCGGACTAGCGCGGGAGCAGTACTTC CASSPGLAREQYF
NA TRBJ1-1 NA TRBV19 TGTGCCAGTACCCAACTCCGGACGGGAAAGAACACTGAAGCTTTCTTT CASTQLRTGKNTEAFF
NA TRBJ2-5 once TRBV7-9 TGTGCCAGCAGCCCGGTCTTGGATTCGGAGACCCAGTACTTC CASSPVLDSETQYF
TRBD1 TRBJ2-3 NA TRBV7-9 TGTGCCAGCAGCCCTTGGACAGGGGGCACAGATACGCAGTATTTT CASSPWTGGTDTQYF
TRBD2 TRBJ2-3 NA TRBV27 TGTGCCAGCAGTCTGGGACTAGCGGGGCCTAGCACAGATACGCAGTATTTT CASSLGLAGPSTDTQYF
TRBD1 TRBJ1-1 NA TRBV7-9 TGTGCCAGCAGCCCGTCCCGGGACAGGGGGATGAACACTGAAGCTTTCTTT CASSPSRDRGMNTEAFF
NA TRBJ1-1 few TRBV30 TGTGCCTGGATACGGGAAAGTGGGAACACTGAAGCTTTCTTT CAWIRESGNTEAFF
TRBD2 TRBJ2-1 NA TRBV29-1 TGCAGCGTTGACCTAATCGGACTAGCGGGAGTTAATGAGCAGTTCTTC CSVDLIGLAGVNEQFF
NA TRBJ1-5 NA TRBV6-5 TGTGCCAGCAGTTACAGCTCATTGCGGAACCCCCAGCATTTT CASSYSSLRNPQHF
NA TRBJ2-1 NA TRBV7-9 TGTGCCAGCAGCCCCCGACAGGTATTCGAGAATGAGCAGTTCTTC CASSPRQVFENEQFF
NA TRBJ2-3 NA TRBV29-1 TGCAGCGTTGAAGGTTCCCGAGCGGATTCTAGCACAGATACGCAGTATTTT CSVEGSRADSSTDTQYF
NA TRBJ1-1 NA TRBV18 TGTGCCAGCTCACTTGGGGGGAACACTGAAGCTTTCTTT CASSLGGNTEAFF
TRBD2 TRBJ2-3 NA TRBV18 TGTGCCAGCTCACCATCCAGCGGGGGACGCCCAGATACGCAGTATTTT CASSPSSGGRPDTQYF
TRBD1 TRBJ2-5 NA TRBV13 TGTGCCAGCAGCAGCCGGGACAGGCAAGAGACCCAGTACTTC CASSSRDRQETQYF
NA TRBJ2-7 NA TRBV27 TGTGCCAGCAGCAGGGACATAGGATCCCATTATGAGCAGTACTTC CASSRDIGSHYEQYF